A single sample gave rise to the 6 T cell receptor beta chains below, sequenced in a study of T cell responses to AZD1222 COVID-19 vaccine. Here immunoSEQ multiplex PCR was the method, and the copy in TCRdb shows in-frame clones only, minus some. The sample includes about 78,000 clones, 70% to 85% of them seen just once. The sample consisted of peripheral blood, taken on day 0 of AZD1222 vaccination. These receptors all stem from an adult in good health.

The rearrangement joins TRBV9 to TRBJ2-1; D might be TRBD2 (5 bases). The CDR3 consists of 15 residues. Looked up from germline, CDR1 is SGDLS and CDR2 is YYNGEE. The V and J ends lost 0 bases and 9 bases respectively, with 16 bases between them. Here the CDR3 reads CASSVAPTSLAEQFF. The CDR3 nucleotides read TGTGCCAGCAGCGTAGCTCCAACTAGTCTGGCTGAGCAGTTCTTC.

The V and J genes are TRBV7-2 and TRBJ2-3, with D hard to call. Trimming took 1 base from V and 9 from J, leaving 14 bases between them. Germline lookup yields CDR1 SGHTA and CDR2 FQGNSA. The CDR3 is made up of 14 amino acids. The CDR3 spells CASSLGEHALTQYF. The CDR3 region has the DNA TGTGCCAGCAGCTTAGGGGAACACGCACTGACGCAGTATTTT.

The chain joins TRBV10-3 to TRBJ2-3; perhaps TRBD2 as D (6 bases). Germline CDR1 is ENHRY and CDR2 is SYGVKD. There are 17 residues in the CDR3. V was pared by 6 bases and J by 1 base, with 20 bases between. CDR3 sequence reads: CAIRLGGSTGGTDTQYF. In DNA, the CDR3 is TGTGCCATCAGGCTCGGTGGGTCAACGGGAGGCACAGATACGCAGTATTTT.

This rearrangement joins TRBV18 to TRBJ1-3, with TRBD1 matching 10 bases. The CDR3 totals 17 residues. After removal of 2 bases from V and 3 bases from J, the junction contained 7 bases not matched to a gene. From germline, CDR1 is KGHSH and CDR2 LQKENI. CDR3 bases: TGTGCCAGCTCACCAACTTCGACAGGGGGCTATGGAAACACCATATATTTT. Residues: CASSPTSTGGYGNTIYF.

The chain is built from TRBV18 and TRBJ2-7; the match to TRBD1 covers 11 bases. CDR1 is KGHSH and CDR2 is LQKENI in the germline V gene. V was pared by 6 bases and J by 4 bases, with 8 bases of the junction left unmatched. This CDR3 has 15 residues. The CDR3, as DNA: TGTGCCAGCTCGGATGGACAGGGGGCGTGGTACGAGCAGTACTTC. Its protein is CASSDGQGAWYEQYF. Drawing the rest from reference TRBV18 and TRBJ2-7, the complete variable domain is NAGVMQNPRHLVRRRGQEARLRCSPMKGHSHVYWYRQLPEEGLKFMVYLQKENIIDESGMPKERFSAEFPKEGPSILRIQQVVRGDSAAYFCASSDGQGAWYEQYFGPGTRLTVT.

The rearrangement joins TRBV5-6 to TRBJ1-6, with 7 bases matching TRBD1. The junction had 10 bases not matched to a gene; V was cut back by 6 bases and J by 7 bases. CDR3 size: 15 residues. Germline V gene data show CDR1 as SGHDT and CDR2 as YYEEEE. This chain's CDR3 is CASTTPGQQNSPLHF. Here the CDR3 DNA reads TGTGCCAGCACCACTCCGGGACAGCAAAATTCACCCCTCCACTTT.